Included here is one TCR beta chain sequence, with context. Its antigen remains unknown. A multiplex PCR was run with 60 Vbeta primers and 13 Jbeta primers. Clones were sequenced by immunoSEQ multiplex PCR, and TCRdb holds only the in-frame ones, with some missing. The data show 180,000 or so clones, with around 85% seen just once and approximately 9.4% held by the top ten. Germline V gene lookup returns CDR1 MNHNY and CDR2 SVGAGI (reference sequence). V was shortened by 6 bases and J by 5 bases, with 11 bases between the two germline ends. This CDR3 has 12 residues. These data originate in a study of cytomegalovirus exposure and HLA in healthy donors. The study, taken as a whole, reports: Overall, about 160 TCR beta chains were annotated as cytomegalovirus-associated. An analysis was carried out later, and it reportedly showed fewer N-insertions in an Asian-associated ancestry cluster than the approximately 680-donor mean. Among the CMV-associated chains, three were confirmed in vitro as specific for CMV antigens.

This clonotype was obtained from a man between 18 and 35 years old in good health and CMV-seropositive. Source material: PBMCs. The chain links TRBV6-6 to TRBJ2-7; the D gene is possibly TRBD1 (5 bases). Here the CDR3 reads CASSQGRNEQYF. The CDR3 DNA sequence: TGTGCCAGCAGCCAGGGTAGGAACGAGCAGTACTTC.